These 21 T cell receptor beta chains were all obtained from the same sample, sequenced in a study of graft-versus-host responses after intestinal transplantation. The method was immunoSEQ multiplex PCR; TCRdb's version includes in-frame clones alone and lacks a portion of them. The repertoire holds nearly 110,000 clones, with around 90% as singletons. These receptors have no known antigen. Sequenced here: unstimulated CD4+ T cells sorted from spleen or lymph node cells, sampled before transplant. The receptors stem from a human donor who was the organ donor for an intestinal transplant.

Here the CDR3 reads CASSRAGDTEAFF. The CDR3 DNA reads TGTGCCAGTAGTAGAGCCGGGGACACTGAAGCTTTCTTT. This chain connects TRBV19 to TRBJ1-1; D ambiguous. Germline CDR1 reads LNHDA; CDR2 reads SQIVND (reference sequence). CDR3 length equals 13 residues. Trimming removed 4 bases at V and 3 bases at J, with 9 bases between.

In DNA form, the CDR3 reads TGTGCCAGCAGCCCCCTCGGTGGGGGGGGATACACCGGGGAGCTGTTTTTT. It is translated as CASSPLGGGGYTGELFF. The V call is TRBV9, the J call TRBJ2-2; 7 bases agree with TRBD2. CDR1 is SGDLS, CDR2 YYNGEE, per germline. J lost 3 bases, V lost 4 bases, and 12 bases had no gene match. The CDR3 spans 17 residues.

V is TRBV21-1 and J is TRBJ2-2; the D call of TRBD1 is as the table states it, not checked on the DNA. TRBV21-1 constitutes a pseudogene. This CDR3 contains 16 residues. In nucleotides, the CDR3 is TGTGCCAGCAGAAAAAGCCGGGACAGGGAAGGCGGGGAGCTGTTTTTT. Protein product: CASRKSRDREGGELFF.

This clone was seen a few times. The rearrangement links TRBV4-2 to TRBJ2-1; 10 bases map to TRBD2. Germline values: CDR1 LGHNA, CDR2 YNFKEQ. V lost 3 bases to trimming and J lost 8 bases; unmatched junction nucleotides: 13. The CDR3 loop spans 17 amino acids. CDR3 DNA sequence: TGTGCCAGCAGCCAGGGCGGGAGGAGCGGGGGGGCCGATGAGCAGTTCTTC. This sequence encodes CASSQGGRSGGADEQFF.

The chain recombines TRBV5-1 with TRBJ2-5; D unresolved. The J call may not be correct, given that the DNA end is closer to TRBJ2-7. The CDR3 sequence is 13 residues long. Germline V gene data show CDR1 as SGHRS and CDR2 as YFSETQ. The CDR3 loop reads CASSLGYSYEQYF. In DNA form, the CDR3 reads TGCGCCAGCAGCTTGGGCTACTCCTACGAGCAGTACTTC.

The chain uses TRBV11-3 and TRBJ2-1; 10 bases line up with TRBD2. Germline CDR1 SGHNT, CDR2 YENEEA. Trimming at V came to 8 bases and at J to 5 bases, leaving 9 bases not matched to a gene. This CDR3 is 15 amino acids long. In DNA, the CDR3 is TGTGCCAGCGGCCAATCGGGACTAGCGAACAATGAGCAGTTCTTC. Its protein product is CASGQSGLANNEQFF. The whole variable domain, remainder taken from reference TRBV11-3 and TRBJ2-1, is EAGVVQSPRYKIIEKKQPVAFWCNPISGHNTLYWYLQNLGQGPELLIRYENEEAVDDSQLPKDRFSAERLKGVDSTLKIQPAELGDSAVYLCASGQSGLANNEQFFGPGTRLTVL.

This clone has a single count. Relative to the germline gene, one junction end is altered; a read error may explain this. Other nucleotide sequences from this sample produce the same CDR3. The chain uses TRBV7-7 and TRBJ2-3; TRBD1 matches 8 bases. Germline V CDR1 and CDR2: SSHAT, FNYEAQ (reference sequence). This CDR3 region has 15 residues. The CDR3 DNA is TGTGCTAGCAGCCCCGGGACAGGTCGCACAGATACGCAGTATTTT. Its translation is CASSPGTGRTDTQYF. Complete variable domain (other parts from reference TRBV7-7 and TRBJ2-3): GAGVSQSPRYKVTKRGQDVTLRCDPISSHATLYWYQQALGQGPEFLTYFNYEAQPDKSGLPSDRFSAERPEGSISTLTIQRTEQRDSAMYRCASSPGTGRTDTQYFGPGTRLTVL.

The chain links TRBV5-4 to TRBJ2-1; D might be TRBD2 (6 bases). CDR3 length equals 13 residues. The germline gives CDR1 SGHNT, CDR2 YYREEE (reference sequence). Trimming took off 4 bases at V and 8 bases at J, with 13 bases between the two ends. In nucleotides, the CDR3 is TGTGCCAGCAGCGTCCCGGGCGGGGATGAGCAGTTCTTC. Translation gives CASSVPGGDEQFF.

DNA of the CDR3: TGTGCCAGCAGCTTGGGGGGTTTAATGTACTCTGGGGCCAACGTCCTGACTTTC. Protein sequence: CASSLGGLMYSGANVLTF. This sequence joins TRBV5-5 and TRBJ2-6; D is undetermined. The CDR3 length is 18 residues. Trimming left V 0 bases short and J 0 bases short, with 13 bases between. Germline lookup yields CDR1 SGHKS and CDR2 YYEKEE (reference sequence). Full variable domain (missing parts from reference TRBV5-5 and TRBJ2-6): DAGVTQSPTHLIKTRGQQVTLRCSPISGHKSVSWYQQVLGQGPQFIFQYYEKEERGRGNFPDRFSARQFPNYSSELNVNALLLGDSALYLCASSLGGLMYSGANVLTFGAGSRLTVL.

The table lists this clone with a count of one. J is TRBJ2-3 and V is TRBV11-2; D is ambiguous. This CDR3 has 14 amino acids. Germline loops: CDR1 SGHAT, CDR2 FQNNGV. Trimming took 1 base from V and 0 from J, leaving 5 bases between them. In DNA, the CDR3 is TGTGCCAGCAGCTTAGTCGGCAGCACAGATACGCAGTATTTT. This translates into CASSLVGSTDTQYF.

The genes are TRBV5-8 and TRBJ2-6, with D maybe TRBD1 (6 bases). The CDR3 spans 16 residues. Germline V gives CDR1 SGHTS, CDR2 YDEGEE. The V end lost 2 bases, the J end lost 2 bases, and 11 bases lay between the germline ends. The CDR3 is CASSLQGRTGANVLTF. The CDR3 nucleotides read TGTGCCAGCAGCTTACAGGGACGAACTGGGGCCAACGTCCTGACTTTC.

This clone was detected once. The chain combines TRBV5-1 with TRBJ2-5; 10 bases match TRBD2. The CDR3 contains 16 residues. The germline V gene has CDR1 SGHRS and CDR2 YFSETQ. With V trimmed by 0 bases and J by 1 base, 3 bases remained unmatched. For the CDR3, the DNA is TGCGCCAGCAGCTTGGGGCCTAGCGGGGGCCAAGAGACCCAGTACTTC. The encoded protein is CASSLGPSGGQETQYF.

The chain combines TRBV2 with TRBJ2-3, with D possibly TRBD1 on 5 matching bases. Trimming removed 7 bases at V and 1 base at J, with 12 bases between. The CDR3 spans 14 residues. Looked up from germline, CDR1 is SNHLY and CDR2 is FYNNEI. CDR3 in amino acids: CASKMGPGTDTQYF. The CDR3 nucleotides read TGTGCCAGCAAAATGGGGCCGGGCACAGATACGCAGTATTTT.

This chain uses TRBV6-6 with TRBJ1-2, with D perhaps TRBD1 (5 bases). CDR3 length: 13 residues. Trimming shortened V by 6 bases and J by 7 bases, and 15 bases separated the two germline ends. From germline, CDR1 is MNHNY and CDR2 SVGAGI (reference sequence). Here the CDR3 reads CASSPAQGTGYTF. As DNA, the CDR3 is TGTGCCAGCAGCCCCGCGCAGGGAACTGGCTACACCTTC.

The chain carries TRBV7-9 and TRBJ1-1; 7 nucleotides line up with TRBD1. V was clipped by 5 bases and J by 2 bases; unmatched bases: 5. This CDR3 comprises 14 residues. In germline, CDR1 is SEHNR, CDR2 FQNEAQ (reference sequence). CDR3 residues: CASSLRQGNTEAFF. The CDR3 bases are TGTGCCAGCAGCCTTCGACAGGGAAACACTGAAGCTTTCTTT.

The chain joins TRBV11-3 to TRBJ2-2; 10 bases align to TRBD2. V trimming: 2 bases; J trimming: 3 bases; junction bases outside the gene matches: 6. Germline V gene data show CDR1 as SGHNT and CDR2 as YENEEA. The CDR3 loop spans 17 amino acids. CDR3 residues: CASSLTLAGGYTGELFF. CDR3 DNA: TGTGCCAGCAGCTTAACGTTAGCGGGAGGTTACACCGGGGAGCTGTTTTTT. The full variable domain, in which reference TRBV11-3 and TRBJ2-2 provide the parts outside the CDR3, is EAGVVQSPRYKIIEKKQPVAFWCNPISGHNTLYWYLQNLGQGPELLIRYENEEAVDDSQLPKDRFSAERLKGVDSTLKIQPAELGDSAVYLCASSLTLAGGYTGELFFGEGSRLTVL.

This chain connects TRBV2 to TRBJ2-2; D gene uncertain. Per germline, CDR1 SNHLY and CDR2 FYNNEI. V lost 5 bases and J lost 0, with 10 bases in between. CDR3 length: 15 amino acids. The CDR3 DNA reads as TGTGCCAGCAGTTTTAGTGTACCGAACACCGGGGAGCTGTTTTTT. This translates into CASSFSVPNTGELFF.

The chain uses TRBV7-8 and TRBJ1-3, with a tentative D call TRBD1 (6 bases). CDR1 is SGHVS, CDR2 FQNEAQ, per germline. The length of the CDR3 is 14 residues. V lost 5 bases, J lost 4 bases, and 12 bases lay in between. The CDR3 sequence: CASSPRGLGNTIYF. The DNA for the CDR3 is TGTGCCAGCAGCCCCAGGGGTTTGGGAAACACCATATATTTT.

The J gene is TRBJ1-2, the V gene TRBV11-2; D ambiguous. This CDR3 is built from 12 residues. V was trimmed by 5 bases and J by 7 bases, leaving 11 bases between them. Per the germline V gene, CDR1 is SGHAT and CDR2 is FQNNGV. The CDR3 loop is CASSRTDGGYTF. The CDR3 DNA follows: TGTGCCAGCAGCCGGACGGACGGTGGCTACACCTTC.

The V call is TRBV7-9, the J call TRBJ2-1; 11 bases map to TRBD2. The CDR3 runs to 18 residues. V dropped 5 bases and J dropped 1; count of bases not matched to a gene: 10. In germline, CDR1 is SEHNR, CDR2 FQNEAQ (reference sequence). CDR3 sequence: CASSTSRLAGRSYNEQFF. The DNA for the CDR3 is TGTGCCAGCAGCACGAGTAGACTAGCGGGGCGATCCTACAATGAGCAGTTCTTC.

This chain uses TRBV6-5 with TRBJ1-2, with D maybe TRBD1 (5 bases). In germline, CDR1 is MNHEY, CDR2 SVGAGI. V gave up 6 bases and J gave up 3 bases, with 11 bases separating them. This CDR3 has 13 residues. CDR3 protein: CASRKGGDYGYTF. The CDR3 nucleotides are TGTGCCAGCAGAAAGGGAGGGGACTATGGCTACACCTTC.